This T cell receptor (beta chain) was sequenced in a study of T cell responses to AZD1222 COVID-19 vaccine. Notes on this clone: As yet, its antigen is unknown.

Study results and caveats: The sample set comprised mostly white British donors with more females, and clonal diversity was possibly underestimated. Seropositive status at baseline applied to only a handful of AZD1222 recipients. The peak T cell response came first, and repertoires were sampled only after it.

Libraries were prepared by immunoSEQ multiplex PCR; TCRdb keeps only in-frame clonotypes and omits some of them. The table has hundreds of thousands of clones, 85% to 95% seen once. Sequenced material: peripheral blood, taken on day 0 of MenACWY control vaccination. This receptor was taken from an adult in good health.

The chain's CDR3 is CASSLGGRSNQPQHF. The CDR3 nucleotides read TGTGCCAGCAGCTTGGGGGGTCGTAGCAATCAGCCCCAGCATTTT. This sequence joins TRBV5-4 and TRBJ1-5; no clear D gene. CDR3 length equals 15 residues. With 0 bases removed from V and 0 bases from J, the gap between germline ends came to 7 bases. Germline loops: CDR1 SGHNT, CDR2 YYREEE (reference sequence).